This TCR beta chain was captured by sequencing in a study of shared clonotypes between healthy human individuals. When replicate PCRs were run on sorted subsets, they used 150 to 250 ng DNA, some 30,000 T cell genomes. Original data processing: Without quality scores, immunoSEQ junctional reads could not be filtered like full-length reads. Clones were read by immunoSEQ multiplex PCR, and TCRdb kept only the in-frame ones, dropping some. The V and J calls and clone size come from that table; D and trimming were worked out from the DNA. The profile shows 2 million to 2.5 million clones, 90% to 95% of them singletons. The germline gives CDR1 KGHSH, CDR2 LQKENI. The ends were cut back, 3 bases at V and 2 bases at J, with 12 bases in the middle. The CDR3 runs 15 residues. Both subsets, CD45RA+ naive and CD45RA-negative memory, were split from the CD4+ cells.

The source material was naive CD4+ T cells from PBMCs. The subset denotes: CD45RA+ positively selected. The clonotype was recovered from a man between 18 and 29 years old in good health. Some clones in this sample may be carry-over from other donors' samples. V and J are TRBV18 and TRBJ2-3; D perhaps matches TRBD2 (5 bases). The DNA for the CDR3 is TGTGCCAGCTCACCTCAATGGGAGTCCACAGATACGCAGTATTTT. Its protein product is CASSPQWESTDTQYF.